These 20 T cell receptor beta chains originate from one sample sequenced in a study of blood T cell repertoires in COVID-19 (dated by TCRdb to 2020 to 2022). Libraries came from the immunoSEQ multiplex PCR assay. TCRdb obtained this table from immuneACCESS and retained in-frame rearrangements with V and J assigned. These tables miss some clones; where compared with another copy, unresolved V genes account for less than half of the shortfall, and the remainder is unexplained. The sample yields over 150,000 clones; about 80% were counted once. The ten largest make up about 31% of the sample. The sequenced material came from peripheral blood. The receptor set was obtained from a woman between 55 and 75 years old with acute or convalescent COVID-19.

This chain links TRBV6-5 with TRBJ2-7; 9 nucleotides align to TRBD2. CDR1 and CDR2 (germline): MNHEY, SVGAGI. The CDR3 consists of 14 residues. The trim removed 0 bases at V and 5 bases at J, leaving 2 bases unmatched. CDR3 protein: CASSYSKRGDEQYF. CDR3 sequence (DNA): TGTGCCAGCAGTTACTCTAAGCGGGGGGACGAGCAGTACTTC.

This sequence joins TRBV6-4 and TRBJ2-7, with 10 nucleotides matching TRBD1. Trimming cost V 4 bases and J 4 bases; bases outside gene matches: 1. Germline V CDR1 and CDR2: MRHNA, SNTAGT. This CDR3 is built from 13 residues. DNA for the CDR3: TGTGCCAGCAGTGGGGACAGGGGTTACGAGCAGTACTTC. Amino acids: CASSGDRGYEQYF.

The CDR3 coding sequence is TGTGCCAGCAGTTACCACAGGAGAACCAACTCTGAAGCTTTCTTT. Encoded protein: CASSYHRRTNSEAFF. This chain joins TRBV6-5 and TRBJ1-1, with a weak D call TRBD1 (5 bases). The CDR3 spans 15 residues. Trimming removed 2 bases from V and 6 bases from J, with 16 bases in between. From germline, CDR1 is MNHEY and CDR2 SVGAGI.

In this sample, this clone turned up once. The chain employs TRBV19 and TRBJ2-5; unclear D gene. Trimming took 3 bases from V and 1 from J, leaving 12 bases between them. There are 15 residues in the CDR3. Looked up from germline, CDR1 is LNHDA and CDR2 is SQIVND (reference sequence). The CDR3 DNA follows: TGTGCCAGTAGTATTCAGGTGGCCCCCCAAGAGACCCAGTACTTC. As protein: CASSIQVAPQETQYF.

The chain has TRBV6-5 and TRBJ2-1, with 10 bases identical to TRBD1. The length of the CDR3 is 15 residues. The germline gives CDR1 MNHEY, CDR2 SVGAGI. After removal of 7 bases from V and 6 bases from J, the junction contained 9 bases not matched to a gene. CDR3 protein: CASIPGTGAGNEQFF. The CDR3 coding sequence is TGTGCCAGCATTCCCGGGACAGGGGCTGGCAATGAGCAGTTCTTC.

This clone was seen only a few times. CDR3 sequence (DNA): TGTGCCAGCACTAAAGGGGGTACCCTCACTGAAGCTTTCTTT. This sequence encodes CASTKGGTLTEAFF. This sequence joins TRBV28 and TRBJ1-1, with D tentatively TRBD1 (6 bases). V lost 7 bases and J lost 4, with 16 bases in between. The CDR3 consists of 14 residues. CDR1 is MDHEN, CDR2 SYDVKM, per germline.

The V and J genes are TRBV19 and TRBJ1-5; D is possibly TRBD1 (6 bases). Trimming took 9 bases from V and 3 from J, leaving 24 bases between them. Germline CDR1 is LNHDA and CDR2 is SQIVND (reference sequence). The CDR3 is 17 residues long. The CDR3: CASRFTREGQINQPQHF. CDR3 DNA sequence: TGTGCCAGCAGATTTACCAGAGAGGGACAAATCAATCAGCCCCAGCATTTT. Filled out from reference TRBV19 and TRBJ1-5, the complete variable domain reads DGGITQSPKYLFRKEGQNVTLSCEQNLNHDAMYWYRQDPGQGLRLIYYSQIVNDFQKGDIAEGYSVSREKKESFPLTVTSAQKNPTAFYLCASRFTREGQINQPQHFGDGTRLSIL.

V and J are TRBV5-1 and TRBJ1-6; D not resolved. Germline V gives CDR1 SGHRS, CDR2 YFSETQ. Trimming shortened V by 3 bases and J by 7 bases, and 14 bases separated the two germline ends. The CDR3 loop spans 15 amino acids. This CDR3 is CASSSLGERNSPLHF. The CDR3 DNA reads TGCGCCAGCAGCTCCCTCGGGGAGAGGAATTCACCCCTCCACTTT.

Here the CDR3 DNA reads TGTGCCAGCAGCTTAACTCTGAACGAAGCTTTCTTT. This encodes CASSLTLNEAFF. V is TRBV11-2 and J is TRBJ1-1; D is unresolved. V was pared by 2 bases and J by 8 bases, with 9 bases between. The CDR3 sequence is 12 residues long. The germline CDR1 and CDR2 sequences are SGHAT and FQNNGV.

The rearrangement joins TRBV2 to TRBJ2-7; 9 nucleotides agree with TRBD2. V dropped 6 bases and J dropped 6; count of bases not matched to a gene: 3. The CDR3 is 12 residues long. Germline V CDR1 and CDR2: SNHLY, FYNNEI. CDR3 sequence: CASRREGLEQYF. CDR3 DNA sequence: TGTGCCAGCAGGCGGGAGGGTCTCGAGCAGTACTTC.

The rearrangement links TRBV5-8 to TRBJ1-5; TRBD1 aligns across 8 bases. Germline assignment: CDR1 SGHTS and CDR2 YDEGEE. There are 18 residues in the CDR3. The V and J ends lost 4 bases and 4 bases, in that order; junction bases with no gene match: 16. The DNA of the CDR3 is TGTGCCAGCAGCCTTAATACAGGGGGGGCTTCGCAAAATCAGCCCCAGCATTTT. It encodes CASSLNTGGASQNQPQHF.

The genes are TRBV3-1 (or the pseudogene TRBV3-2) and TRBJ1-4; 9 bases are shared with TRBD1. The germline V gene encodes CDR1 LGHDT and CDR2 YNNKEL (reference sequence). The CDR3 is made up of 14 amino acids. Trimming cost V 4 bases and J 7 bases; bases outside gene matches: 4. The CDR3 DNA reads as TGTGCCAGCAGCCTTAGGACAGGGGCTGAAAAACTGTTTTTT. Its protein is CASSLRTGAEKLFF.

This clone was seen once. A much larger clone sits a single nucleotide away, making a read error possible. The chain employs TRBV12-3 or TRBV12-4 and TRBJ1-5; 8 nucleotides align to TRBD1. The ends lost 6 bases at V and 3 bases at J; junction bases unmatched: 1. The CDR3 loop spans 13 amino acids. The CDR3 is CASRTGVNQPQHF. In DNA form, the CDR3 reads TGTGCCAGCAGGACAGGGGTCAATCAGCCCCAGCATTTT.

J is TRBJ1-3 and V is TRBV29-1; D is unclear. This CDR3 is 12 amino acids long. V was pared by 4 bases and J by 4 bases, with 8 bases between. Germline V gene lookup returns CDR1 SQVTM and CDR2 ANQGSEA. CDR3 DNA: TGCAGCGTTGCTGCGGCGGGAAACACCATATATTTT. This codes for CSVAAAGNTIYF.

The gene calls are TRBV12-3 or TRBV12-4 and TRBJ1-4; no definite D call. CDR3 length: 12 residues. V dropped 4 bases and J dropped 5 bases, with 5 bases sitting between them. DNA for the CDR3: TGTGCCAGCAGTTCCTTAAATGAAAAACTGTTTTTT. It yields the protein CASSSLNEKLFF.

The table lists this clone with a count of one. The V and J genes are TRBV6-5 and TRBJ2-2; TRBD2 might be the D (6 bases). The V end was cut by 6 bases, the J end by 6 bases, with 14 bases between. The CDR3 runs 14 residues. The germline CDR1 and CDR2 sequences are MNHEY and SVGAGI. CDR3 sequence (DNA): TGTGCCAGCAGAAGAGTGGGAGGTGCCGGGGAGCTGTTTTTT. This gives the protein CASRRVGGAGELFF.

This clone was found a few times. The V and J genes are TRBV7-2 and TRBJ2-2, with D possibly being TRBD1 (6 bases). The V end lost 5 bases, the J end lost 0 bases, and 13 bases lay between the germline ends. The CDR3 is 16 residues long. The V gene's germline CDR1 is SGHTA and CDR2 FQGNSA. CDR3 DNA: TGTGCCAGCAGCCCCGGACAGACATCGAACACCGGGGAGCTGTTTTTT. It codes for CASSPGQTSNTGELFF.

The table lists this clone with a few counts. The chain employs TRBV3-1 (or the pseudogene TRBV3-2) and TRBJ2-5; 11 bases fit TRBD2. The germline V gene encodes CDR1 LGHDT and CDR2 YNNKEL (reference sequence). The CDR3 spans 17 residues. V shed 0 bases, J shed 14 bases, and the junction held 17 bases outside the gene matches. CDR3 region: CASSQEVASGGKETPYF. CDR3 in DNA: TGTGCCAGCAGCCAAGAAGTAGCTAGCGGGGGGAAGGAGACCCCTTACTTC.

CDR3 nucleotides: TGTGCCAGCAGCCCGCGACAGGGCTCCTGGAATTCACCCCTCCACTTT. Translated, it gives CASSPRQGSWNSPLHF. The J gene is TRBJ1-6, the V gene TRBV3-1 (or the pseudogene TRBV3-2), with 7 nucleotides matching TRBD1. Trimming took 4 bases from V and 7 from J; bases not matched to a gene: 10. Germline CDR1 reads LGHDT; CDR2 reads YNNKEL (reference sequence). This CDR3 has 16 residues.

The chain has TRBV3-1 (or the pseudogene TRBV3-2) and TRBJ2-1, with 8 bases lining up with TRBD2. V shed 3 bases and J 4 bases; nucleotides not matched to a gene: 5. This CDR3 contains 15 residues. In germline, CDR1 is LGHDT, CDR2 YNNKEL (reference sequence). DNA for the CDR3: TGTGCCAGCAGCCAGAACGGGGGGGCATACAATGAGCAGTTCTTC. Residues: CASSQNGGAYNEQFF.